One sample yielded the 21 T cell receptor beta chains listed below, sequenced in a study of blood T cell repertoires in COVID-19. The data were produced by immunoSEQ multiplex PCR, yet TCRdb's version contains in-frame clones alone and is incomplete. The sample holds tens of thousands of clones; 70% to 90% are singletons and the top ten take around 6.7%. Sample: peripheral blood. Every receptor here comes from a woman at least 80 years old with active COVID-19.

The chain joins TRBV18 to TRBJ2-3; unclear D gene. The CDR3 totals 14 residues. From germline, CDR1 is KGHSH and CDR2 LQKENI. Trimming stripped 1 base from V and 1 base from J, with 6 bases between. The CDR3 DNA follows: TGTGCCAGCTCACCACTCGCAGGCACAGATACGCAGTATTTT. Protein product: CASSPLAGTDTQYF.

A single count supports this clone. The chain joins TRBV6-5 to TRBJ1-2, with TRBD1 matching 12 bases. The CDR3 is 14 amino acids. The germline gives CDR1 MNHEY, CDR2 SVGAGI. Unmatched junction bases numbered 6, after V lost 5 bases and J lost 8 bases. For the CDR3, the DNA is TGTGCCAGCAGTAGACGGGACAGGGGGCGAGGCTACACCTTC. Translation gives CASSRRDRGRGYTF.

This sequence joins TRBV12-5 and TRBJ2-3; TRBD2 agrees at 9 bases. In germline, CDR1 is LGHNT, CDR2 FRNRAP. Trimming took 3 bases from V and 3 from J; bases not matched to a gene: 10. CDR3 length equals 17 residues. In DNA form, the CDR3 reads TGTGCTAGTGGTTTTTTATTAGCGGGAGATCGGACAGATACGCAGTATTTT. Protein product: CASGFLLAGDRTDTQYF. Looking up the rest from reference TRBV12-5 and TRBJ2-3 gives the full variable domain: DARVTQTPRHKVTEMGQEVTMRCQPILGHNTVFWYRQTMMQGLELLAYFRNRAPLDDSGMPKDRFSAEMPDATLATLKIQPSEPRDSAVYFCASGFLLAGDRTDTQYFGPGTRLTVL.

This clone was observed once. V gene TRBV6-2 or TRBV6-3 combines with J gene TRBJ2-3; 11 bases are shared with TRBD2. CDR1 and CDR2 (germline): MNHEY, SVGEGT. This CDR3 has 16 residues. J lost 5 bases, V lost 5 bases, and 9 bases had no gene match. CDR3: CASSQQLAGAGDTQYF. The CDR3 bases are TGTGCCAGCAGTCAACAACTAGCGGGAGCTGGAGATACGCAGTATTTT.

This chain joins TRBV5-4 and TRBJ2-2; 9 nucleotides match TRBD1. The CDR3 is made up of 15 amino acids. Germline values: CDR1 SGHNT, CDR2 YYREEE (reference sequence). J was trimmed by 3 bases and V by 4 bases; bases with no gene match: 4. The chain's CDR3 is CASSRRDRDTGELFF. For the CDR3, the DNA is TGTGCCAGCAGCCGGAGGGACAGGGACACCGGGGAGCTGTTTTTT.

The chain couples TRBV9 to TRBJ2-7; D perhaps matches TRBD1 (6 bases). There are 16 residues in the CDR3. The V end was cut by 0 bases, the J end by 4 bases, with 17 bases between. CDR1 and CDR2 (germline): SGDLS, YYNGEE. CDR3 sequence (DNA): TGTGCCAGCAGCGTAGGAAATCCGGGGACACCTTACGAGCAGTACTTC. Translating it yields CASSVGNPGTPYEQYF.

The gene calls are TRBV5-1 and TRBJ1-5; D ambiguous. Germline CDR1 reads SGHRS; CDR2 reads YFSETQ. The CDR3 runs to 15 residues. V lost 5 bases and J 8 bases, leaving 20 bases between the germline ends. The CDR3 DNA reads as TGCGCCAGCAGGCTGACGTGGGCAGGCGGGGAGCCCCAGCATTTT. Translation gives CASRLTWAGGEPQHF. Full variable domain (rest looked up from reference TRBV5-1 and TRBJ1-5): KAGVTQTPRYLIKTRGQQVTLSCSPISGHRSVSWYQQTPGQGLQFLFEYFSETQRNKGNFPGRFSGRQFSNSRSEMNVSTLELGDSALYLCASRLTWAGGEPQHFGDGTRLSIL.

This clone occurred once. The chain joins TRBV10-3 to TRBJ2-3; 7 nucleotides align to TRBD1. The CDR3 has 16 residues. Germline V lookup: CDR1 ENHRY, CDR2 SYGVKD. The V segment lost 2 bases and the J segment 2 bases; nucleotides outside the gene matches: 7. The CDR3 loop is CAISEALGQLTDTQYF. The CDR3 coding sequence is TGTGCCATCAGTGAGGCTCTGGGACAGCTCACAGATACGCAGTATTTT.

The chain couples TRBV6-5 to TRBJ1-2; D remains unclear. CDR3 length equals 12 residues. Germline CDR1 is MNHEY and CDR2 is SVGAGI. V gave up 2 bases and J gave up 8 bases, with 9 bases separating them. CDR3 amino acids: CASSYPGQGYTF. DNA for the CDR3: TGTGCCAGCAGTTACCCGGGTCAGGGCTACACCTTC.

The chain joins TRBV24-1 to TRBJ2-1; 8 positions match TRBD2. Trimming removed 4 bases from V and 7 bases from J; junction bases left unmatched: 11. In germline, CDR1 is KGHDR, CDR2 SFDVKD. This CDR3 is 16 amino acids long. The CDR3 reads CATSEAGGYEGNEQFF. The CDR3, as DNA: TGTGCCACCAGTGAGGCGGGAGGCTATGAGGGGAATGAGCAGTTCTTC.

The chain recombines TRBV4-2 with TRBJ2-7, with TRBD2 matching 13 bases. This CDR3 is 15 amino acids long. Germline V lookup: CDR1 LGHNA, CDR2 YNFKEQ. V shed 4 bases, J shed 8 bases, and the junction held 8 bases outside the gene matches. CDR3 amino acids: CASSRAGTSGNQQYF. The CDR3 bases are TGTGCCAGCAGCCGGGCCGGGACTAGCGGGAATCAGCAGTACTTC.

The V gene is TRBV6-2 or TRBV6-3, the J gene TRBJ2-2; 7 bases match TRBD2. After removal of 5 bases from V and 6 bases from J, the junction contained 3 bases not matched to a gene. Germline CDR1 and CDR2: MNHEY and SVGEGT. This CDR3 region has 13 residues. The CDR3 spells CASSLAVSGELFF. The CDR3, as DNA: TGTGCCAGCAGTCTAGCGGTGTCCGGGGAGCTGTTTTTT.

The sample holds a few counts of this clone. This chain joins TRBV4-3 and TRBJ1-2; 8 bases fit TRBD1. CDR3 size: 16 residues. V shed 4 bases, J shed 8 bases, and the junction held 15 bases outside the gene matches. The germline V gene encodes CDR1 LGHNA and CDR2 YSLEER. The chain's CDR3 is CASSRREKSDRDGYTF. The CDR3 bases are TGCGCCAGCAGCCGGCGAGAAAAGTCGGACAGGGACGGCTACACCTTC.

The chain employs TRBV5-4 and TRBJ2-5; D might be TRBD1 (5 bases). This CDR3 region has 14 residues. The V and J ends lost 1 base and 2 bases respectively, with 9 bases between them. Germline V gene sequence: CDR1 SGHNT, CDR2 YYREEE (reference sequence). CDR3: CASSLRHRQETQYF. CDR3 coding DNA: TGTGCCAGCAGCTTGAGGCACAGGCAAGAGACCCAGTACTTC.

J is TRBJ1-5 and V is TRBV27, with TRBD1 identical over 8 bases. The trim removed 5 bases at V and 4 bases at J, leaving 10 bases unmatched. Germline CDR1 is MNHEY and CDR2 is SMNVEV (reference sequence). The CDR3 is 16 residues long. This CDR3 is CASSPYDRGLNQPQHF. Written as DNA, the CDR3 is TGTGCCAGCAGTCCATACGACAGGGGCTTAAATCAGCCCCAGCATTTT.

This sequence joins TRBV28 and TRBJ2-2; 13 bases line up with TRBD2. The J segment lost 5 bases and the V segment lost 8 bases, leaving 5 bases of the junction unmatched. This CDR3 is 15 amino acids long. Germline V gene lookup returns CDR1 MDHEN and CDR2 SYDVKM. CDR3 DNA: TGTGCCAGCCACTCGGGACTAGCGGGAACCGGGGAGCTGTTTTTT. This translates into CASHSGLAGTGELFF.

V usage is TRBV28 and J usage is TRBJ2-1; 16 nucleotides align to TRBD2. The CDR3 is made up of 16 amino acids. CDR1 is MDHEN and CDR2 is SYDVKM in the germline V gene. J gave up 9 bases and V 6 bases, and 8 bases lay outside the gene matches. CDR3 residues: CASRFWGTSGRGEQFF. The CDR3, as DNA: TGTGCCAGCAGATTTTGGGGGACTAGCGGGAGGGGTGAGCAGTTCTTC.

The chain links TRBV7-9 to TRBJ2-1; tentative D call: TRBD1 (6 bases). The CDR3 extends over 15 amino acids. V was cut by 5 bases and J by 3 bases, with 14 bases left in between. The V gene's germline CDR1 is SEHNR and CDR2 FQNEAQ (reference sequence). The CDR3 here is CASSSRGFLYNEQFF. DNA of the CDR3: TGTGCCAGCAGCAGCAGGGGATTTCTCTACAATGAGCAGTTCTTC.

The chain recombines TRBV7-7 with TRBJ2-2, with 9 bases fitting TRBD2. The CDR3 extends over 15 amino acids. V lost 3 bases and J lost 4; bases outside the gene matches: 3. Germline CDR1 SSHAT, CDR2 FNYEAQ (reference sequence). The DNA for the CDR3 is TGTGCCAGCAGCTTGTTACTAGCGGGCACCGGGGAGCTGTTTTTT. Translated, it gives CASSLLLAGTGELFF.

This clone was detected a few times. V usage is TRBV5-4 and J usage is TRBJ2-5; 16 bases line up with TRBD2. The CDR3 runs to 17 residues. Germline-derived CDR1 and CDR2 are SGHNT and YYREEE (reference sequence). Germline trimming cut 4 bases from V and 5 bases from J; bases unmatched to any gene: 8. For the CDR3, the DNA is TGTGCCAGCAGCACCCTGGGACTAGCGGGAGGGGGGGAGACCCAGTACTTC. Protein product: CASSTLGLAGGGETQYF.

The V gene is TRBV15, the J gene TRBJ1-2, with D unresolved. CDR1 is LNHNV, CDR2 YYDKDF, per germline (reference sequence). The CDR3 contains 17 residues. Trimming took 0 bases from V and 2 from J, leaving 16 bases between them. The CDR3 DNA reads as TGTGCCACCAGCAGAGATCTGGCGGGGAGGGTAAACTATGGCTACACCTTC. It translates to CATSRDLAGRVNYGYTF. The whole variable domain, filled in from reference TRBV15 and TRBJ1-2, reads DAMVIQNPRYQVTQFGKPVTLSCSQTLNHNVMYWYQQKSSQAPKLLFHYYDKDFNNEADTPDNFQSRRPNTSFCFLDIRSPGLGDTAMYLCATSRDLAGRVNYGYTFGSGTRLTVV.